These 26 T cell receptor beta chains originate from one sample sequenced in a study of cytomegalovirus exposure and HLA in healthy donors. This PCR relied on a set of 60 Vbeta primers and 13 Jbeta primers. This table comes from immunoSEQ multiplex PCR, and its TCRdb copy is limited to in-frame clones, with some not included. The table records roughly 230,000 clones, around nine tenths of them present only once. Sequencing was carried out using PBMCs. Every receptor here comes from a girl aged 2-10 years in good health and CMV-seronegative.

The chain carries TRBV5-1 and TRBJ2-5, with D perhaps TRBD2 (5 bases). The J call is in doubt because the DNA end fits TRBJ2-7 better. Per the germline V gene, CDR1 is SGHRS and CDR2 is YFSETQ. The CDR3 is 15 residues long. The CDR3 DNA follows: TGCGCCAGCAGCATCAACGTCGGGGAATCCTACGAGCAGTACTTC. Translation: CASSINVGESYEQYF.

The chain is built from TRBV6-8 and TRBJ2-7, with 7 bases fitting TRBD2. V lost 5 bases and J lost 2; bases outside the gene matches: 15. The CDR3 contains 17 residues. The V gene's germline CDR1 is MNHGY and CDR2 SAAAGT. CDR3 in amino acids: CASSHGSCGGYPYEQYF. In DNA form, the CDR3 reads TGTGCCAGCAGTCACGGGTCCTGCGGGGGATATCCCTACGAGCAGTACTTC.

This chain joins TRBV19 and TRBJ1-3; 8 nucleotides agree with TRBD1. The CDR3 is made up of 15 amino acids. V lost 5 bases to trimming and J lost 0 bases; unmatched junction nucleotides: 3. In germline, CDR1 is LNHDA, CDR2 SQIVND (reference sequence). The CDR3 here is CASSLGQVSGNTIYF. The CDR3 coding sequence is TGTGCCAGTAGTTTGGGACAGGTCTCTGGAAACACCATATATTTT.

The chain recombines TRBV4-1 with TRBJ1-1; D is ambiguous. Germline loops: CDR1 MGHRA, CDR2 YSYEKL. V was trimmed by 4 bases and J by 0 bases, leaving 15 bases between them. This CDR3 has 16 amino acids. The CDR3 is CASSLGGNELNTEAFF. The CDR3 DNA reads TGCGCCAGCAGCCTAGGCGGGAATGAGTTGAACACTGAAGCTTTCTTT.

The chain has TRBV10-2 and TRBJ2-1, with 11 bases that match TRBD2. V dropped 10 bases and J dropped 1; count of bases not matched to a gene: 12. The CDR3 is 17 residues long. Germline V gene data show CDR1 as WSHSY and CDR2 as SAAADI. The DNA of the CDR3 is TGCGCCACCGAACCGACTAGCGGGGAGGGGTCCTACAATGAGCAGTTCTTC. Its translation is CATEPTSGEGSYNEQFF.

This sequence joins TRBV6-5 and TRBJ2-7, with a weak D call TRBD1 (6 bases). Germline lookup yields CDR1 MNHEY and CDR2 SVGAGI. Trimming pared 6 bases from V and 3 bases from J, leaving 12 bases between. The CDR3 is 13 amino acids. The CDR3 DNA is TGTGCCAGCAGCTCCGGGACACACTACGAGCAGTACTTC. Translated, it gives CASSSGTHYEQYF.

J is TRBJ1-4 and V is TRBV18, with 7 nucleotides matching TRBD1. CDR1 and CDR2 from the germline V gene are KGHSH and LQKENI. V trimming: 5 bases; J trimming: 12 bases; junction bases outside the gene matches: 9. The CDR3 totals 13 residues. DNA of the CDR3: TGTGCCAGCTCAGCTAAACAGGGGTCGGAACTGTTTTTT. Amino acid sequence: CASSAKQGSELFF. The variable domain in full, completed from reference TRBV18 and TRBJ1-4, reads NAGVMQNPRHLVRRRGQEARLRCSPMKGHSHVYWYRQLPEEGLKFMVYLQKENIIDESGMPKERFSAEFPKEGPSILRIQQVVRGDSAAYFCASSAKQGSELFFGSGTQLSVL.

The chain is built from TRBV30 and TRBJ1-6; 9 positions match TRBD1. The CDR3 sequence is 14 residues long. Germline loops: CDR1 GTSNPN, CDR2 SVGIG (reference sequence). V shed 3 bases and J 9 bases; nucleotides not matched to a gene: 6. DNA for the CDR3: TGTGCCTGGAGCACCGGGACAGGGTCTTCACCCCTCCACTTT. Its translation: CAWSTGTGSSPLHF.

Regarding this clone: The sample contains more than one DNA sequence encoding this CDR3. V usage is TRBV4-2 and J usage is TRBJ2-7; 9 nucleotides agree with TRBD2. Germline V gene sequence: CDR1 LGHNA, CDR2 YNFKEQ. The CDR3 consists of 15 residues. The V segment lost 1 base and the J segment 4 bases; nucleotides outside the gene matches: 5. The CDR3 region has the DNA TGTGCCAGCAGCCAAGGGGTAGCGGGAGATTACGAGCAGTACTTC. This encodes CASSQGVAGDYEQYF.

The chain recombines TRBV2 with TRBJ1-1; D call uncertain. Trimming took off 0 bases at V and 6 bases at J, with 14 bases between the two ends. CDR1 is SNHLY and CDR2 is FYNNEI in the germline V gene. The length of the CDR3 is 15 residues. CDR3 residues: CASSEAQTGLAEAFF. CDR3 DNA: TGTGCCAGCAGTGAAGCGCAAACCGGTCTGGCTGAAGCTTTCTTT. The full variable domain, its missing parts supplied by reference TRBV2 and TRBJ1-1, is EPEVTQTPSHQVTQMGQEVILRCVPISNHLYFYWYRQILGQKVEFLVSFYNNEISEKSEIFDDQFSVERPDGSNFTLKIRSTKLEDSAMYFCASSEAQTGLAEAFFGQGTRLTVV.

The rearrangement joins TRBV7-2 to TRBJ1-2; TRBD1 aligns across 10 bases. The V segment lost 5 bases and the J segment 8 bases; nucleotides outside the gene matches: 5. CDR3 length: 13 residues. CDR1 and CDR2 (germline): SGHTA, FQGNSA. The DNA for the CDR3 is TGTGCCAGCAGCATAGGGACAGGGGTCGGCTACACCTTC. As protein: CASSIGTGVGYTF.

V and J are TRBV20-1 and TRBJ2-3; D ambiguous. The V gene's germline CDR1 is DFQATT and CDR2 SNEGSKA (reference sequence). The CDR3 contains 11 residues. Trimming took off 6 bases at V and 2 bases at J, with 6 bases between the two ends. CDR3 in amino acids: CSAPLTDTQYF. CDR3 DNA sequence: TGCAGTGCCCCCCTCACAGATACGCAGTATTTT.

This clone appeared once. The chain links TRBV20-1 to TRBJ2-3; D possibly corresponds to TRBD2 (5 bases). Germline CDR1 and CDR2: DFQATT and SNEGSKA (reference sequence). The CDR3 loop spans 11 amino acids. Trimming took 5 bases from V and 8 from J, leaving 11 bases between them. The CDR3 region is CSAADFATQYF. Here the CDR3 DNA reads TGCAGTGCTGCGGACTTCGCTACGCAGTATTTT.

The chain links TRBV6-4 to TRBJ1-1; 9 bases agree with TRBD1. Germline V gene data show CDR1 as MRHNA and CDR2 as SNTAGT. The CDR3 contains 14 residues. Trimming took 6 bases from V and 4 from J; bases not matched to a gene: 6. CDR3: CASRRETGGTEAFF. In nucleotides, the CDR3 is TGTGCCAGCAGGAGGGAGACAGGGGGCACTGAAGCTTTCTTT.

The CDR3 protein is CSASGVGELFF. The CDR3 DNA reads TGCAGTGCTAGTGGAGTCGGGGAGCTGTTTTTT. V is TRBV20-1 and J is TRBJ2-2, with D uncertain. Between the trimmed V and J ends, which lost 3 bases and 7 bases, there was a span of 6 bases. CDR1 is DFQATT and CDR2 is SNEGSKA in the germline V gene (reference sequence). The CDR3 runs to 11 residues.

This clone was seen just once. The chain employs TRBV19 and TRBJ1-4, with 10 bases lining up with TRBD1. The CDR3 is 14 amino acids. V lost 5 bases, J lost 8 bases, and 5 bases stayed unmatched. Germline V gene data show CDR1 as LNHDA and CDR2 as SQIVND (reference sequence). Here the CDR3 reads CASSLGQGGEKLFF. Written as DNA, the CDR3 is TGTGCCAGTAGTTTAGGACAGGGGGGCGAAAAACTGTTTTTT. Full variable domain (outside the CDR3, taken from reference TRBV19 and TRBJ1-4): DGGITQSPKYLFRKEGQNVTLSCEQNLNHDAMYWYRQDPGQGLRLIYYSQIVNDFQKGDIAEGYSVSREKKESFPLTVTSAQKNPTAFYLCASSLGQGGEKLFFGSGTQLSVL.

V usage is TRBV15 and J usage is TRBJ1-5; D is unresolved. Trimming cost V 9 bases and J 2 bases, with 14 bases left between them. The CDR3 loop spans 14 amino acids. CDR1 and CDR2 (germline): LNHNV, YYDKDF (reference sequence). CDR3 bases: TGTGCCACTTCAGAGGGAGTGGGCAATCAGCCCCAGCATTTT. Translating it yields CATSEGVGNQPQHF.

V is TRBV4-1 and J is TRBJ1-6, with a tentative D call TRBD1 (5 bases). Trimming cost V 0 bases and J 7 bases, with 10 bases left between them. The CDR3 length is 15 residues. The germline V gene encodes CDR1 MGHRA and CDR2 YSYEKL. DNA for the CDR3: TGCGCCAGCAGCCAAGATTCGGCAGGGAATTCACCCCTCCACTTT. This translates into CASSQDSAGNSPLHF.

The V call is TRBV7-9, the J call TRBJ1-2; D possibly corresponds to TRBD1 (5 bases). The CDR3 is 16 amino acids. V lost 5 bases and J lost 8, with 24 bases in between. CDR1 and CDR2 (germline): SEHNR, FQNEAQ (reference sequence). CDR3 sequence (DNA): TGTGCCAGCAGCCAAGCCCCAGCGGGGCGGCTATCCGGCTACACCTTC. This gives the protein CASSQAPAGRLSGYTF.

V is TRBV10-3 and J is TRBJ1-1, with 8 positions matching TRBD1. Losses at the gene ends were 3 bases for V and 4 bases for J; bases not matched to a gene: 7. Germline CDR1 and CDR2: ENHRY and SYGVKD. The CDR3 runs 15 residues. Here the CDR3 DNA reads TGTGCCATCAGTGAAACCAGGACAGGGCCCACTGAAGCTTTCTTT. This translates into CAISETRTGPTEAFF.

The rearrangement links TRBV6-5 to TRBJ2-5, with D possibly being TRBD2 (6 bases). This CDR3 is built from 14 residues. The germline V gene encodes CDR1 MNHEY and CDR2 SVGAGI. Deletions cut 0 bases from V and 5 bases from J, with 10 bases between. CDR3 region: CASSYSEGWETQYF. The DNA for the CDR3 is TGTGCCAGCAGTTACTCGGAGGGCTGGGAGACCCAGTACTTC.

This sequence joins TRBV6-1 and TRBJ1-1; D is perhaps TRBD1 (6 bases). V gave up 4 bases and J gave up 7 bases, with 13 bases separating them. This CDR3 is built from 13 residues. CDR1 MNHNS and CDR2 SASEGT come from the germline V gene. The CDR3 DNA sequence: TGTGCCAGCAGTGGGGTTGGACAGCTTGAAGCTTTCTTT. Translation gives CASSGVGQLEAFF.

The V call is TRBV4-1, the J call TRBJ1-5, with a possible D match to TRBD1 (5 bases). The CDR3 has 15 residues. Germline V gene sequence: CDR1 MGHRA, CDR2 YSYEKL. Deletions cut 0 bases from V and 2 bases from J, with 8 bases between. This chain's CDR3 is CASSQDLRGNQPQHF. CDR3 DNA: TGCGCCAGCAGCCAAGATCTCAGGGGCAATCAGCCCCAGCATTTT.

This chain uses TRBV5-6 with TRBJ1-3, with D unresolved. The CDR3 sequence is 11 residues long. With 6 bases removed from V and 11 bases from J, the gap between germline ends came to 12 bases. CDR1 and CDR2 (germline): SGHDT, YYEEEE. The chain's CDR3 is CASIANGAIYF. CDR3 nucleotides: TGTGCCAGCATCGCAAACGGAGCCATATATTTT.

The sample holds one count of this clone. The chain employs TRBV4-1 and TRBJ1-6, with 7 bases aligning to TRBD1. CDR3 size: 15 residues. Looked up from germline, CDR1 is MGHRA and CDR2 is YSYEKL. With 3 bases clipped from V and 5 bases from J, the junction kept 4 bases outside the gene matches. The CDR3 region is CASSQNRGDNSPLHF. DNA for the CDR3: TGCGCCAGCAGCCAGAACAGGGGCGATAATTCACCCCTCCACTTT.

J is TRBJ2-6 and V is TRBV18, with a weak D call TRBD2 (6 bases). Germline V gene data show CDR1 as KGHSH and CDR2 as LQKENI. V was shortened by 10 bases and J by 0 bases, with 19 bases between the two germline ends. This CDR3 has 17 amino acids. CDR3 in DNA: TGTGCCACCGACGCAGGAGGGGCCAGCTCTGGGGCCAACGTCCTGACTTTC. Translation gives CATDAGGASSGANVLTF.